Below are 3 T cell receptor beta chains sequenced from a single sample in a study of Ad26.COV2.S vaccination and SARS-CoV-2 variants. TCRdb keeps only in-frame clones here, not all; method: immunoSEQ multiplex PCR. The table has approximately 480,000 clones, roughly 85% seen once; the top ten hold over 10%. Treatment noted: some 19 received Ad26.COV2.S at low or high dose, single or two shots; roughly 5 received placebo; per-sample allocation not given. The samples date from day 63 after the first vaccine or placebo injection. The source was peripheral blood, collected in a trial of Ad26.COV2.S vaccine versus placebo. The receptors come from a person aged 18 to 65 who received the Ad26.COV2.S COVID-19 vaccine or a placebo.

The rearrangement joins TRBV19 to TRBJ2-1, with D perhaps TRBD2 (6 bases). The V end was cut by 0 bases, the J end by 6 bases, with 18 bases between. Germline V gene sequence: CDR1 LNHDA, CDR2 SQIVND (reference sequence). This CDR3 has 17 residues. CDR3 DNA: TGTGCCAGTAGTATAGACTCTCCCCGGACCGGGGGCAATGAGCAGTTCTTC. Translated: CASSIDSPRTGGNEQFF.

This chain uses TRBV9 with TRBJ2-7; 7 nucleotides line up with TRBD2. The CDR3 spans 14 residues. Germline assignment: CDR1 SGDLS and CDR2 YYNGEE. Germline trimming cut 0 bases from V and 6 bases from J; bases unmatched to any gene: 6. CDR3 sequence reads: CASSVGGLLSEQYF. CDR3 nucleotides: TGTGCCAGCAGCGTAGGGGGACTACTCTCCGAGCAGTACTTC.

This clone was seen more than once but under ten times. The CDR3 is CASSSQDYNSPLHF. DNA of the CDR3: TGTGCCAGCAGCTCCCAGGATTATAATTCACCCCTCCACTTT. The rearrangement joins TRBV7-9 to TRBJ1-6; unclear D gene. CDR3 size: 14 residues. V shed 4 bases and J shed 4 bases, with 8 bases lying between them. Per the germline V gene, CDR1 is SEHNR and CDR2 is FQNEAQ (reference sequence).